The T cell receptor (beta chain) described here comes from a study of blood T cell repertoires in COVID-19. About the research overall: Acute-phase and convalescent COVID-19 samples originated in the United States, Italy and Spain. In each case, the material was cDNA or gDNA derived from T cells, B-cell-depleted T cells, or PBMCs.

Per the original methods: Reference gene primers were amplified, and this amplification served to estimate nucleated cell counts. Sequencing was performed with immunoSEQ multiplex PCR; in TCRdb, only in-frame clones are kept and a portion is missing. V and J calls and clone size are those listed in that table; D and trimming were worked out from the DNA. This sample yields 150,000 to 200,000 clones, of which 75% to 85% are seen a single time; about a tenth belongs to the top ten. This TCR derives from a human donor in a cohort sampled during active COVID-19. The sequencing sample was made of peripheral blood.

CDR3 loop: CASSPDSNEQYF. CDR3 nucleotides: TGTGCCAGCAGTCCGGACAGCAACGAGCAGTACTTC. The V call is TRBV28, the J call TRBJ2-7, with a weak D call TRBD1 (6 bases). Germline assignment: CDR1 MDHEN and CDR2 SYDVKM. V lost 5 bases and J lost 5, with 10 bases in between. The CDR3 runs to 12 residues.